These 23 T cell receptor beta chains originate from one sample sequenced in a study of blood T cells in healthy people across ages. With a J-beta primer mix and a sample-barcoded 5' primer, a second PCR ran about 6 to 11 cycles. TCRdb fed the 5' RACE reads into MiXCR, producing one record per CDR3 protein. The data contain a few hundred thousand distinct CDR3 sequences, roughly a quarter of them singletons. This sample also appeared in a second study, on T cells of mothers and their children.

The sequenced material came from blood. These receptors all stem from a boy between 2 and 10 years old in good health.

The chain has TRBV9 and TRBJ2-1; D call uncertain. This CDR3 has 15 residues. CDR1 and CDR2 (germline): SGDLS, YYNGEE. Between the trimmed V and J ends, which lost 5 bases and 0 bases, there was a span of 12 bases. In DNA form, the CDR3 reads TGTGCCAGCAGTAAAGATCTGAGCTCCTACAATGAGCAGTTCTTC. Translated: CASSKDLSSYNEQFF.

The chain couples TRBV20-1 to TRBJ2-5; 8 bases agree with TRBD2. Germline-derived CDR1 and CDR2 are DFQATT and SNEGSKA (reference sequence). There are 17 residues in the CDR3. The V segment lost 6 bases and the J segment 1 base; nucleotides outside the gene matches: 16. CDR3 bases: TGCAGTGCCTTCTCCAGCAGGGCGGGGGGCCCCCAAGAGACCCAGTACTTC. Its translation: CSAFSSRAGGPQETQYF.

A few counts support this clonotype. This chain links TRBV10-3 with TRBJ2-5, with 12 bases lining up with TRBD2. The tail of the sequence fits TRBJ2-1 better, so the J call may be wrong. The CDR3 contains 15 residues. Germline V gene sequence: CDR1 ENHRY, CDR2 SYGVKD. This CDR3 reads CATRPTSGGVNEQFF. CDR3 nucleotide sequence: TGTGCCACCCGTCCGACTAGCGGGGGTGTCAATGAGCAGTTCTTC.

The chain combines TRBV20-1 with TRBJ2-7; D is unclear. Between the trimmed V and J ends, which lost 3 bases and 6 bases, there was a span of 21 bases. The CDR3 totals 15 residues. Per the germline V gene, CDR1 is DFQATT and CDR2 is SNEGSKA (reference sequence). This CDR3 reads CSASGGRSNLGEQYF. The CDR3, as DNA: TGCAGTGCTAGCGGCGGACGTAGCAATTTAGGCGAGCAGTACTTC.

The J gene is TRBJ1-1, the V gene TRBV11-1; TRBD1 might be the D (5 bases). Germline CDR1 reads SGHAT; CDR2 reads FQDESV (reference sequence). Between the trimmed V and J ends, which lost 2 bases and 5 bases, there was a span of 12 bases. This CDR3 contains 14 residues. CDR3 sequence reads: CASSLIGRGTEAFF. CDR3 bases: TGTGCCAGCAGCTTAATCGGGCGGGGGACTGAAGCTTTCTTT.

On this clonotype: An end of the junction differs from the germline gene, which may be a read error. J is TRBJ2-7 and V is TRBV6-5; TRBD1 matches 7 bases. CDR1 is MNHEY and CDR2 is SVGAGI in the germline V gene. This CDR3 region has 15 residues. The CDR3 loop reads CGSSSLEGANYEQYF. The CDR3 bases are TGTGGCAGCAGTTCTCTTGAGGGGGCAAACTACGAGCAGTACTTC.

Points on this clonotype: A much more abundant neighbour one base away suggests this may be a read error. The chain has TRBV6-6 and TRBJ1-2; 9 bases are a match to TRBD1. Germline CDR1 is MNHNY and CDR2 is SVGAGI (reference sequence). The CDR3 extends over 13 amino acids. The CDR3 loop reads CGSRPGTGHGYTF. CDR3 nucleotide sequence: TGTGGCAGCAGGCCCGGGACAGGGCACGGCTACACCTTC.

The chain couples TRBV12-3 or TRBV12-4 to TRBJ2-3, with 14 bases fitting TRBD2. The junction had 4 bases not matched to a gene; V was cut back by 5 bases and J by 0 bases. The CDR3 spans 17 residues. The CDR3 protein is CASSRTSGRSSTDTQYF. CDR3 DNA sequence: TGTGCCAGCAGTCGGACTAGCGGGAGGTCCAGCACAGATACGCAGTATTTT.

This clonotype has more than one count but fewer than ten. This sequence joins TRBV29-1 and TRBJ1-2, with TRBD1 as a possible D gene (6 bases). V was trimmed by 8 bases and J by 6 bases, leaving 19 bases between them. The CDR3 runs to 13 residues. CDR1 is SQVTM and CDR2 is ANQGSEA in the germline V gene. The CDR3 nucleotides are TGCAGCTGCAGGGGTGCGGCTACTGATGGCTACACCTTC. Translated: CSCRGAATDGYTF.

This chain uses TRBV12-3 or TRBV12-4 with TRBJ2-5, with TRBD2 identical over 7 bases. The CDR3 length is 14 residues. With 3 bases clipped from V and 4 bases from J, the junction kept 5 bases outside the gene matches. CDR3 amino acids: CASSLGWGGETQYF. In DNA, the CDR3 is TGTGCCAGCAGTTTGGGTTGGGGGGGAGAGACCCAGTACTTC.

This clonotype was counted at least ten times. V is TRBV12-3 or TRBV12-4 and J is TRBJ1-2; a weak D match, TRBD1 (6 bases). The CDR3 has 13 amino acids. The germline V and J ends were trimmed by 5 bases and 4 bases, with 11 bases remaining between them. The CDR3 loop is CASSSTGIYGYTF. The DNA for the CDR3 is TGTGCCAGCAGTAGTACAGGGATCTATGGCTACACCTTC.

This clonotype was detected many times. This chain links TRBV27 with TRBJ2-2; D gene ambiguous. CDR1 and CDR2 (germline): MNHEY, SMNVEV (reference sequence). The CDR3 loop spans 14 amino acids. V was cut by 4 bases and J by 2 bases, with 8 bases left in between. The DNA of the CDR3 is TGTGCCAGCAGTTACAACACCAACACCGGGGAGCTGTTTTTT. Its translation: CASSYNTNTGELFF.

The genes are TRBV7-9 and TRBJ2-5, with 7 bases fitting TRBD2. J lost 2 bases, V lost 1 base, and 4 bases had no gene match. Germline lookup yields CDR1 SEHNR and CDR2 FQNEAQ (reference sequence). The CDR3 is 15 amino acids. CDR3 in DNA: TGTGCCAGCAGCTTAGGGGAGGGGACGCAAGAGACCCAGTACTTC. Its translation: CASSLGEGTQETQYF.

The chain uses TRBV24-1 and TRBJ2-1; 8 nucleotides align to TRBD2. Germline V CDR1 and CDR2: KGHDR, SFDVKD. V lost 5 bases and J lost 0; bases outside the gene matches: 2. This CDR3 region has 15 residues. In DNA, the CDR3 is TGTGCCACCAGTGCCGCGGGGGGCTCCTACAATGAGCAGTTCTTC. Translation gives CATSAAGGSYNEQFF.

The J gene is TRBJ2-7, the V gene TRBV27, with D perhaps matching TRBD1 (6 bases). Per the germline V gene, CDR1 is MNHEY and CDR2 is SMNVEV (reference sequence). Trimming pared 2 bases from V and 3 bases from J, leaving 11 bases between. There are 14 residues in the CDR3. This chain's CDR3 is CASSLEAQGYEQYF. For the CDR3, the DNA is TGTGCCAGCAGTTTAGAGGCACAGGGCTACGAGCAGTACTTC.

The gene calls are TRBV6-5 and TRBJ2-6; D remains unclear. V was clipped by 0 bases and J by 4 bases, with 4 bases between them. The CDR3 has 14 amino acids. The germline V gene has CDR1 MNHEY and CDR2 SVGAGI. CDR3 sequence: CASSYSGGANVLTF. In DNA, the CDR3 is TGTGCCAGCAGTTACTCAGGAGGGGCCAACGTCCTGACTTTC.

On this clonotype: Compared with germline, one end of the junction differs, possibly owing to a read error. V and J are TRBV20-1 and TRBJ2-5; D tentatively reads TRBD1 or TRBD2 (5 bases each). The CDR3 loop spans 12 amino acids. Germline CDR1 is DFQATT and CDR2 is SNEGSKA (reference sequence). This CDR3 is CSARKGTETQCF. DNA of the CDR3: TGCAGTGCTAGAAAAGGGACGGAGACCCAGTGCTTC.

The gene calls are TRBV4-1 and TRBJ2-4; 8 positions agree with TRBD1. Germline V CDR1 and CDR2: MGHRA, YSYEKL. This CDR3 region has 13 residues. V lost 3 bases to trimming and J lost 15 bases; unmatched junction nucleotides: 10. CDR3 coding DNA: TGCGCCAGCAGCCAGGAAACAGGGGGGCTATTGTACTTC. It yields the protein CASSQETGGLLYF.

J is TRBJ2-6 and V is TRBV12-3 or TRBV12-4; 7 nucleotides agree with TRBD1. This CDR3 has 14 residues. V trimming: 6 bases; J trimming: 1 base; junction bases outside the gene matches: 0. This chain's CDR3 is CASRTGSGANVLTF. The DNA of the CDR3 is TGTGCCAGCAGGACAGGGTCTGGGGCCAACGTCCTGACTTTC.

This clonotype was seen only a few times. This chain links TRBV20-1 with TRBJ2-5; TRBD2 agrees at 8 bases. J lost 2 bases, V lost 5 bases, and 13 bases had no gene match. CDR1 and CDR2 from the germline V gene are DFQATT and SNEGSKA (reference sequence). The CDR3 spans 16 residues. The CDR3 bases are TGCAGTGCTCCAAGGCAGGCGGGAGGAAATCAAGAGACCCAGTACTTC. This gives the protein CSAPRQAGGNQETQYF.

The CDR3 DNA follows: TGTGCCAGCAGCCCTAGCGGCTTAGCGGGAGGCGAGCAGTTCTTC. This sequence encodes CASSPSGLAGGEQFF. V and J are TRBV7-2 and TRBJ2-5; 10 bases are a match to TRBD2. The DNA matches TRBJ2-1 better at its end, which makes the J call doubtful. The CDR3 spans 15 residues. Per germline, CDR1 SGHTA and CDR2 FQGNSA.

This clonotype showed up just a few times. The chain joins TRBV30 to TRBJ2-7, with 9 bases matching TRBD1. The better agreement between TRBJ2-5 and the DNA end casts doubt on the J call. Germline V gene lookup returns CDR1 GTSNPN and CDR2 SVGIG (reference sequence). This CDR3 is built from 13 residues. The CDR3 nucleotides are TGTGCCTGGAGTGGAGGACAGGGGACGACCCAGTACTTC. Residues: CAWSGGQGTTQYF.

V is TRBV3-1 and J is TRBJ2-7; perhaps D is TRBD1 or TRBD2 (6 bases each). CDR1 LGHDT and CDR2 YNNKEL come from the germline V gene (reference sequence). This CDR3 has 13 residues. Trimming cost V 4 bases and J 7 bases, with 14 bases left between them. The DNA for the CDR3 is TGTGCCAGCAGCCCAATAGGAGGGGGAGAGCAGTACTTC. This sequence encodes CASSPIGGGEQYF.